This T cell receptor (beta chain) derives from a study of cytomegalovirus exposure and HLA in healthy donors. Primers for the PCR totalled 60 Vbeta and 13 Jbeta. The method was immunoSEQ multiplex PCR; TCRdb's version includes in-frame clones alone and lacks a portion of them. The sample lists fewer than 60,000 clones, 72% seen once, with 20% to 25% in the top ten. On this clone: Antigen: not known.

V lost 9 bases, J lost 0 bases, and 7 bases stayed unmatched. This CDR3 region has 14 residues. Germline V gene data show CDR1 as LNHDA and CDR2 as SQIVND (reference sequence). General study points: Associated with cytomegalovirus, according to the listing, were 170 or so TCR beta chains. The authors later linked a missense DCLRE1C variant to TCR beta V- and J-gene trimming. Rare sequences made up most TCRs, while some public TCRs were found in many donors. As was reported, the classifier diagnosed cytomegalovirus status with high specificity and sensitivity.

The sequence came from a woman aged 45-59 years in good health and CMV-seropositive. The V and J genes are TRBV19 and TRBJ1-1, with 7 nucleotides matching TRBD1. The sequencing sample was made of PBMCs. The CDR3 nucleotides are TGTGCCAGCTTCCCGGGACAGATGAACACTGAAGCTTTCTTT. Amino acids: CASFPGQMNTEAFF.